Listed below are T cell receptor beta chains from one sample, sequenced in a study of PD-L1 blockade in urothelial cancer. Profiled with immunoSEQ multiplex PCR; TCRdb holds only in-frame clones, not every one. Among approximately 94,000 clones listed, about nine tenths were seen once. The sample was PBMCs, taken around atezolizumab (anti-PD-L1) treatment. These receptors were collected from a man aged 55 to 70 with urothelial cancer. Each CDR3 is given with its conserved first and last residue. A D gene is named only where the DNA matches it firmly. Clone size is shown for a subset of rows, as once, few, many or a class of expanded clone.

- | 15 | TRBJ2-7 | TRBV2 | - | CASYLTRVGLHEQYF | TGTGCCAGCTACTTGACGAGGGTAGGTCTCCACGAGCAGTACTTC
TRBD1 | 14 | TRBJ1-2 | TRBV28 | - | CASSPGQGNYGYTF | TGTGCCAGCAGTCCGGGACAGGGTAACTATGGCTACACCTTC
- | 13 | TRBJ1-2 | TRBV7-2 | - | CASSFEDSYGYTF | TGTGCCAGCAGCTTTGAAGACAGCTATGGCTACACCTTC
TRBD1 | 14 | TRBJ1-2 | TRBV29-1 | - | CSVGGTAAVVGYTF | TGCAGCGTTGGGGGGACAGCTGCTGTGGTGGGCTACACCTTC
- | 15 | TRBJ2-2 | TRBV27 | - | CASSFGGGGTGELFF | TGTGCCAGCAGTTTTGGGGGAGGCGGCACCGGGGAGCTGTTTTTT
- | 14 | TRBJ2-1 | TRBV6-6 | - | CASSWRAAYNEQFF | TGTGCCAGCAGTTGGCGGGCTGCCTACAATGAGCAGTTCTTC
TRBD2 | 17 | TRBJ2-3 | TRBV5-1 | - | CASSAVPGLAGGDTQYF | TGCGCCAGCAGCGCGGTTCCGGGACTAGCGGGGGGCGATACGCAGTATTTT
TRBD1 | 16 | TRBJ2-7 | TRBV7-2 | - | CASSSPGQGSTYEQYF | TGTGCCAGCAGCTCTCCGGGACAGGGGTCAACCTACGAGCAGTACTTC
- | 14 | TRBJ1-3 | TRBV5-1 | - | CASSLDSRGNTIYF | TGCGCCAGCAGCTTGGACAGTCGGGGAAACACCATATATTTT
TRBD2 | 18 | TRBJ2-3 | TRBV9 | - | CASSGVRGRGGTRDTQYF | TGTGCCAGCAGCGGGGTCCGAGGGCGGGGAGGGACCCGAGATACGCAGTATTTT
- | 13 | TRBJ2-1 | TRBV7-9 | - | CASSFSTGDEQFF | TGTGCCAGCAGCTTTTCCACGGGGGATGAGCAGTTCTTC
- | 15 | TRBJ2-1 | TRBV5-1 | once | CASSVLADSYNEQFF | TGCGCCAGCAGCGTCTTAGCTGACTCCTACAATGAGCAGTTCTTC
TRBD1 | 15 | TRBJ2-2 | TRBV7-2 | - | CASSRDRVDTGELFF | TGTGCCAGCAGCCGAGACAGGGTCGACACCGGGGAGCTGTTTTTT
TRBD2 | 14 | TRBJ2-7 | TRBV6-6 | - | CASSYWGTSSEQYF | TGTGCCAGCAGTTACTGGGGGACTAGTAGCGAGCAGTACTTC
- | 11 | TRBJ2-1 | TRBV5-1 | - | CASSLGSEQFF | TGCGCCAGCAGCTTGGGGAGTGAGCAGTTCTTC
- | 14 | TRBJ2-2 | TRBV7-3 | - | CASSFGLFTGELFF | TGTGCCAGCAGCTTTGGACTTTTCACCGGGGAGCTGTTTTTT
TRBD1 | 15 | TRBJ1-2 | TRBV7-6 | - | CASSAEETGGVGYTF | TGTGCCAGCAGCGCGGAGGAGACAGGGGGAGTTGGCTACACCTTC
- | 15 | TRBJ2-7 | TRBV5-1 | - | CASSLSGQSSYEQYF | TGCGCCAGCAGCTTGTCCGGACAGAGCTCCTACGAGCAGTACTTC
- | 15 | TRBJ1-4 | TRBV18 | - | CASSPVAEGNEKLFF | TGTGCCAGCTCACCGGTAGCCGAAGGAAATGAAAAACTGTTTTTT
TRBD2 | 14 | TRBJ2-5 | TRBV6-5 | - | CASRSGREVETQYF | TGTGCCAGCAGGTCCGGGAGGGAGGTAGAGACCCAGTACTTC
TRBD2 | 14 | TRBJ2-7 | TRBV18 | once | CASSPRGDGYEQYF | TGTGCCAGCTCACCGCGGGGGGATGGCTACGAGCAGTACTTC